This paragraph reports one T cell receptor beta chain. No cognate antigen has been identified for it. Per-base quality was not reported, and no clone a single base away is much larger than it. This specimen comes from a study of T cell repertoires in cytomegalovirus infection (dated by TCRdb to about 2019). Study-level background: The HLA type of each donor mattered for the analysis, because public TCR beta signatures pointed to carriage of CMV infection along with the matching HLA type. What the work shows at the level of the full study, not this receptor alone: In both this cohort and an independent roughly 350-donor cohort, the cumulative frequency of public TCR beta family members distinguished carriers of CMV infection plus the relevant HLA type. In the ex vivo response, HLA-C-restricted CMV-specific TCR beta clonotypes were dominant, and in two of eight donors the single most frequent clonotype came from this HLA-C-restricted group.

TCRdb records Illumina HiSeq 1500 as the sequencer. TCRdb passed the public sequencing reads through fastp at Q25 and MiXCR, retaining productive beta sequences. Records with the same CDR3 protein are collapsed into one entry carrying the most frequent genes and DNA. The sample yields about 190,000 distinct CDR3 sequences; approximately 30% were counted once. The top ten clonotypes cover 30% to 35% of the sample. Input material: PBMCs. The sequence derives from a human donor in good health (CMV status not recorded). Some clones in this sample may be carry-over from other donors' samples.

The CDR3 amino acid sequence is: CASSIDRSYTGELFF. The DNA is TGTGCCAGTAGTATAGATCGGTCATACACCGGGGAGCTGTTTTTT. This chain joins TRBV19 to TRBJ2-2; the D gene lacks a confident call. The CDR3 numbers 15 residues from cysteine through phenylalanine. The CDR3 DNA has 45 bases and is translated from base 1. Trimming costs V 0 bases and J 3 bases, and their ends lie 8 bases apart. CDR1 LNHDA and CDR2 SQIVND are derived from the germline V gene (reference sequence). Here the CDR3 is joined to the reference TRBV19 and TRBJ2-2 genes, and the full variable domain is: DGGITQSPKYLFRKEGQNVTLSCEQNLNHDAMYWYRQDPGQGLRLIYYSQIVNDFQKGDIAEGYSVSREKKESFPLTVTSAQKNPTAFYLCASSIDRSYTGELFFGEGSRLTVL.